The next 13 T cell receptor beta chains were all read from a single sample in a study of blood T cell repertoires in COVID-19. Clones were read by immunoSEQ multiplex PCR, and TCRdb kept only the in-frame ones, dropping some. The sample carries around 94,000 clones, 87% recorded once. Material: peripheral blood. These receptors came from a woman between 50 and 59 years old with COVID-19, enrolled during active disease.

V and J are TRBV30 and TRBJ2-1; D is uncertain. The CDR3 spans 13 residues. Germline V gives CDR1 GTSNPN, CDR2 SVGIG (reference sequence). V was shortened by 4 bases and J by 0 bases, with 7 bases between the two germline ends. The DNA of the CDR3 is TGTGCCTGGACCCCCGGCTCCTACAATGAGCAGTTCTTC. Amino acid sequence: CAWTPGSYNEQFF.

The chain carries TRBV10-3 and TRBJ2-2; 9 nucleotides match TRBD1. V trimming: 3 bases; J trimming: 7 bases; junction bases outside the gene matches: 12. The germline V gene has CDR1 ENHRY and CDR2 SYGVKD. This CDR3 is 17 amino acids long. The CDR3 nucleotides are TGTGCCATCAGTGAAATACCGGGACAGGGAAAATACGGGGAGCTGTTTTTT. Protein sequence: CAISEIPGQGKYGELFF.

This clone occurred once. The chain recombines TRBV18 with TRBJ2-7; TRBD2 matches at 10 bases. The ends lost 2 bases at V and 5 bases at J; junction bases unmatched: 6. The germline V gene has CDR1 KGHSH and CDR2 LQKENI. The CDR3 extends over 15 amino acids. The DNA for the CDR3 is TGTGCCAGCTCACCAGTTAGCGGGGGGAAGAACGAGCAGTACTTC. Amino acid sequence: CASSPVSGGKNEQYF.

This chain links TRBV14 with TRBJ2-3, with D possibly matching TRBD1 (8 bases). The germline CDR1 and CDR2 sequences are SGHDN and FVKESK. The CDR3 runs 15 residues. Trimming pared 0 bases from V and 3 bases from J, leaving 10 bases between. The CDR3 bases are TGTGCCAGCAGCCAAGAACAGGGGGGGACAGATACGCAGTATTTT. The encoded protein is CASSQEQGGTDTQYF.

V and J are TRBV6-6 and TRBJ1-4; D ambiguous. V dropped 2 bases and J dropped 4 bases, with 8 bases sitting between them. The CDR3 has 14 residues. From germline, CDR1 is MNHNY and CDR2 SVGAGI (reference sequence). CDR3 sequence: CASSYAEINEKLFF. CDR3 coding DNA: TGTGCCAGCAGTTACGCCGAGATTAATGAAAAACTGTTTTTT.

J is TRBJ1-1 and V is TRBV7-9, with a weak D call TRBD1 (6 bases). Trimming cost V 7 bases and J 11 bases, with 17 bases left between them. CDR1 and CDR2 (germline): SEHNR, FQNEAQ (reference sequence). This CDR3 has 12 residues. The CDR3 loop reads CASNPTGTGAFF. CDR3 bases: TGTGCCAGCAACCCCACAGGGACGGGGGCTTTCTTT.

The V call is TRBV30, the J call TRBJ2-2; D is perhaps TRBD2 (5 bases). The CDR3 contains 13 residues. CDR1 and CDR2 (germline): GTSNPN, SVGIG (reference sequence). V was trimmed by 1 base and J by 6 bases, leaving 9 bases between them. CDR3 loop: CAWSDSGSGELFF. The DNA for the CDR3 is TGTGCCTGGAGTGATTCGGGGTCCGGGGAGCTGTTTTTT.

The gene calls are TRBV29-1 and TRBJ2-3; 7 bases are shared with TRBD2. The ends lost 1 base at V and 0 bases at J; junction bases unmatched: 13. The CDR3 is made up of 18 amino acids. Germline-derived CDR1 and CDR2 are SQVTM and ANQGSEA. The CDR3 DNA sequence: TGCAGCGTTGAAGGAGCAGTCGGGAGCGGGGCTAGCACAGATACGCAGTATTTT. It codes for CSVEGAVGSGASTDTQYF.

This clone has more than one count but fewer than ten. The CDR3 DNA reads as TGTGCCAGCAGCGCAACACAGGGGCAGCCCCAGCATTTT. As protein: CASSATQGQPQHF. The chain carries TRBV5-6 and TRBJ1-5; 7 nucleotides agree with TRBD1. V gave up 4 bases and J gave up 7 bases; unmatched junction bases: 5. Germline V gene lookup returns CDR1 SGHDT and CDR2 YYEEEE. The CDR3 runs 13 residues.

The chain combines TRBV5-1 with TRBJ1-1; weak D call: TRBD1 (6 bases). The CDR3 runs to 13 residues. Germline V gene lookup returns CDR1 SGHRS and CDR2 YFSETQ. V lost 4 bases and J 1 base, leaving 8 bases between the germline ends. Here the CDR3 DNA reads TGCGCCAGCAGCCGAGGGGGGAACACTGAAGCTTTCTTT. As protein: CASSRGGNTEAFF.

This clone was seen ten or more times. This chain uses TRBV9 with TRBJ1-3; D remains unclear. V was pared by 0 bases and J by 0 bases, with 13 bases between. The CDR3 sequence is 17 residues long. Germline V lookup: CDR1 SGDLS, CDR2 YYNGEE. In DNA, the CDR3 is TGTGCCAGCAGCGTAGATGGAATGGGCTTCTCTGGAAACACCATATATTTT. This codes for CASSVDGMGFSGNTIYF.

The J gene is TRBJ1-1, the V gene TRBV3-1 (or the pseudogene TRBV3-2); TRBD1 matches at 7 bases. Per the germline V gene, CDR1 is LGHDT and CDR2 is YNNKEL (reference sequence). The CDR3 consists of 17 residues. V lost 6 bases and J lost 1; bases outside the gene matches: 14. The CDR3 spells CASRRAGTASRNTEAFF. CDR3 DNA sequence: TGTGCCAGCAGACGAGCCGGGACAGCTAGTAGGAACACTGAAGCTTTCTTT.

This chain joins TRBV5-1 and TRBJ2-1; 9 nucleotides agree with TRBD1. The CDR3 loop spans 20 amino acids. With 4 bases clipped from V and 2 bases from J, the junction kept 19 bases outside the gene matches. Germline CDR1 is SGHRS and CDR2 is YFSETQ. CDR3 region: CASSPTEGARRQGAYNEQFF. The CDR3 DNA follows: TGCGCCAGCAGCCCCACCGAAGGGGCCCGAAGACAGGGGGCCTACAATGAGCAGTTCTTC.